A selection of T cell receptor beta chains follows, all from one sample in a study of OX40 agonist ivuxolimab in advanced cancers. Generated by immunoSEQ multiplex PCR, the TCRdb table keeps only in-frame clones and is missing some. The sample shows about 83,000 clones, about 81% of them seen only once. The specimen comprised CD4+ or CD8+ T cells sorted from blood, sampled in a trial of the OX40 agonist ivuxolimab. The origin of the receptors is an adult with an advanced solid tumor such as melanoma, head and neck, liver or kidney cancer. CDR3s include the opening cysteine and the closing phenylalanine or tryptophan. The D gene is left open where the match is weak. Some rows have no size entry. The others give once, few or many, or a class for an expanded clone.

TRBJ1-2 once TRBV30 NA CAWTGNLYGYTF TGTGCCTGGACCGGGAACCTCTATGGCTACACCTTC
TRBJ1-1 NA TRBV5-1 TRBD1 CASSPSGGVLNTEAFF TGCGCCAGCAGCCCCTCAGGGGGCGTTTTGAACACTGAAGCTTTCTTT
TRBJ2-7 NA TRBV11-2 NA CASSLEWGSWYEQYF TGTGCCAGCAGCTTAGAGTGGGGTAGCTGGTACGAGCAGTACTTC
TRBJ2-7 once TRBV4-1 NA CASSPDRSLSYEQYF TGCGCCAGCAGCCCAGACAGGAGTCTATCCTACGAGCAGTACTTC
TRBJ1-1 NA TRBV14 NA CASSQGTQGQNTEAFF TGTGCCAGCAGCCAAGGGACACAGGGCCAGAACACTGAAGCTTTCTTT
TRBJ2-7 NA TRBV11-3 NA CASSLAPPNEQYF TGTGCCAGCAGCTTAGCCCCCCCGAATGAGCAGTACTTC
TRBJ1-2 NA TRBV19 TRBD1 CASSRDRGYGYTF TGTGCCAGTAGTAGAGACAGGGGCTATGGCTACACCTTC
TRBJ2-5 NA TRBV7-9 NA CATEASPETQYF TGTGCCACCGAAGCCTCCCCAGAGACCCAGTACTTC
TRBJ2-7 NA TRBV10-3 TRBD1 CAISLLGQTHYEQYF TGTGCCATCAGCCTTTTGGGACAGACACACTACGAGCAGTACTTC
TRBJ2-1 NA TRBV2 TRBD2 CASSLAGDSYNEQFF TGTGCCAGCAGTTTAGCGGGGGACTCCTACAATGAGCAGTTCTTC
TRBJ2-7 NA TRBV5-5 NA CASSVDGTYEQYF TGTGCCAGCAGCGTGGACGGAACCTACGAGCAGTACTTC
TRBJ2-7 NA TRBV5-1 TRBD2 CASSLTLAGVQYF TGCGCCAGCAGCTTGACACTAGCGGGTGTACAGTACTTC
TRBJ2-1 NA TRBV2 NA CASGTAESYNEQFF TGTGCCAGCGGCACGGCGGAATCCTACAATGAGCAGTTCTTC
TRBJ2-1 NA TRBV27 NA CASTPRWGSGSEQFF TGTGCCAGCACCCCGAGATGGGGGTCAGGGAGTGAGCAGTTCTTC
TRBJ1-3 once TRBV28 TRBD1 CASSPAQGGRDTIYF TGTGCCAGCAGTCCCGCCCAGGGGGGCCGGGACACCATATATTTT